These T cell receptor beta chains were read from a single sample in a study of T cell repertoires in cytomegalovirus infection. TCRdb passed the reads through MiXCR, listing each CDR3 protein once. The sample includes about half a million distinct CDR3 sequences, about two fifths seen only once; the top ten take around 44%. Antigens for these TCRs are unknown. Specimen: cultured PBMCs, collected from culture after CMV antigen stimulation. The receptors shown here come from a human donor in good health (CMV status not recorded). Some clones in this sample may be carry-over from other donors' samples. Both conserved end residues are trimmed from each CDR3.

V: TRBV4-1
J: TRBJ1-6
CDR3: ASSQDGTGRSPLH

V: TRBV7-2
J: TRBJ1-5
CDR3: ASTSSGQPNQPQH

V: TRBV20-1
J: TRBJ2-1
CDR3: SARDRRLGNYNEQF

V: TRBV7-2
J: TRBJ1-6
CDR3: ASSPAAVAGNSPLH

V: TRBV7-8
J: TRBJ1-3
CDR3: ASSSSRVMGDRSGNTIY

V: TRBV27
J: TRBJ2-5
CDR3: ATGLAGGQETQY

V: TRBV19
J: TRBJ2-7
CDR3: ASSIGAGGPYEQY

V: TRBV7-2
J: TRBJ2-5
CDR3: ASSYPQKKETQY

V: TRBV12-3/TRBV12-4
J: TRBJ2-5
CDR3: ASSLGTEGGTQY

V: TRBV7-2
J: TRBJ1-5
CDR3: ASSRTRDSWDQPQH

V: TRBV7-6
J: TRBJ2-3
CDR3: ASSLGSSGGTTDTQY

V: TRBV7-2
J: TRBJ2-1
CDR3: ASSQFGVGEQF

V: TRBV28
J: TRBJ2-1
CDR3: ASSETGASNEQF

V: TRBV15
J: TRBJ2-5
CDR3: ATSRNTIGETQY

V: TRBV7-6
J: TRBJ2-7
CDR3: ASSEGQHSSEQY